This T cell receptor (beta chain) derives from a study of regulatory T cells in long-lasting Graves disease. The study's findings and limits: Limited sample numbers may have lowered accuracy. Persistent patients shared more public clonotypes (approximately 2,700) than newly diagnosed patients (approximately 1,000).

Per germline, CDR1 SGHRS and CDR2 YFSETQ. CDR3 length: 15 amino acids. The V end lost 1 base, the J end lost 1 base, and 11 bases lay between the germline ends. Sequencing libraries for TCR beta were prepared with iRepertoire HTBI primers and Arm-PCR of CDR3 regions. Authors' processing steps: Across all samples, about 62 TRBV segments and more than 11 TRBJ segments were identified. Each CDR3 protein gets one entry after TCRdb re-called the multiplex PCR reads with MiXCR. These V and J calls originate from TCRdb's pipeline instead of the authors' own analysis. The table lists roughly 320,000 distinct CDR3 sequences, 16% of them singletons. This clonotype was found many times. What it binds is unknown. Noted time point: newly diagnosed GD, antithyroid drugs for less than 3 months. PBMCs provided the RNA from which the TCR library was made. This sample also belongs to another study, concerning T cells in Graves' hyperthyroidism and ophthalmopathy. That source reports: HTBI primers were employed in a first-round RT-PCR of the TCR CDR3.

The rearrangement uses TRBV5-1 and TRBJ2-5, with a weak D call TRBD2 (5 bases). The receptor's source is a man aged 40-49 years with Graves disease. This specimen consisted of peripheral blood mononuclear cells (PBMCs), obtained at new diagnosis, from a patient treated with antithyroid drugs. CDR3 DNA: TGCGCCAGCAGCTTGCGTAGCGCCCGCCAAGAGACCCAGTACTTC. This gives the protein CASSLRSARQETQYF.